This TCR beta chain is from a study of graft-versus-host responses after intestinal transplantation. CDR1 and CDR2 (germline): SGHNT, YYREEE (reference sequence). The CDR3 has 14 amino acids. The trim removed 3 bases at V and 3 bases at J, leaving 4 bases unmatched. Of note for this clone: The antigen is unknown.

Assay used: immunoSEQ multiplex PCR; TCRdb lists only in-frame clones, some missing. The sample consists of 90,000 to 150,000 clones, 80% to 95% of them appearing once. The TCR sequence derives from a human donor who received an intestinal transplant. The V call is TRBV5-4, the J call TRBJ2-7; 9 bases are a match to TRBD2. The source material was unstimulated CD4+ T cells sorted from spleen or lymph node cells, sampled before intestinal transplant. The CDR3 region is CASSSGLALYEQYF. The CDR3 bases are TGTGCCAGCAGCTCCGGACTAGCGCTCTACGAGCAGTACTTC.